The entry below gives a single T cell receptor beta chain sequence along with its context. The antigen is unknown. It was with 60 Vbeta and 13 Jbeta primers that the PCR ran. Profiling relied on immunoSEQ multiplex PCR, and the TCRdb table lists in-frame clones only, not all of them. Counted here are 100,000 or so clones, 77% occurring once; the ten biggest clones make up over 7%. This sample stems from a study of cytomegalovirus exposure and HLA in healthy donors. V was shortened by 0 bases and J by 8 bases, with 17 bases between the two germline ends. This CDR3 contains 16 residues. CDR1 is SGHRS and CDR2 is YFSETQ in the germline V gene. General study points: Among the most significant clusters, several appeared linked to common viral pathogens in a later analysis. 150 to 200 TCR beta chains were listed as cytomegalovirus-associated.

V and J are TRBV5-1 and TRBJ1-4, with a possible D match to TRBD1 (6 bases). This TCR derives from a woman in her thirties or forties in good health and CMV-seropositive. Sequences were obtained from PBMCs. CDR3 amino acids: CASSLVWTAQGEKLFF. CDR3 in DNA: TGCGCCAGCAGCTTGGTGTGGACCGCGCAGGGGGAAAAACTGTTTTTT.